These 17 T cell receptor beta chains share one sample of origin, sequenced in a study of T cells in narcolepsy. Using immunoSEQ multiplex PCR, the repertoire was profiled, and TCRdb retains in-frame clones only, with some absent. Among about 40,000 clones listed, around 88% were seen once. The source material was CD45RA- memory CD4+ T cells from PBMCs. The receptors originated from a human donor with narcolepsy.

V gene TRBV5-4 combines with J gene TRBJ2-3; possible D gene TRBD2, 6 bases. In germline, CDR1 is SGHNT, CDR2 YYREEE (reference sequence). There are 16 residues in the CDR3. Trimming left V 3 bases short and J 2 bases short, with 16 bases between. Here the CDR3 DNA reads TGTGCCAGCAGCTGGGCCCCGGGGGACCCCACAGATACGCAGTATTTT. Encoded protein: CASSWAPGDPTDTQYF.

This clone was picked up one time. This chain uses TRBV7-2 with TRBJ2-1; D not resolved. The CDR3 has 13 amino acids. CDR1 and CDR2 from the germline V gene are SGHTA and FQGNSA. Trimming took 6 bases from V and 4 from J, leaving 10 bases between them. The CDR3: CASRLTEYNEQFF. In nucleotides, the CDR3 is TGTGCCAGCAGACTAACAGAATACAATGAGCAGTTCTTC.

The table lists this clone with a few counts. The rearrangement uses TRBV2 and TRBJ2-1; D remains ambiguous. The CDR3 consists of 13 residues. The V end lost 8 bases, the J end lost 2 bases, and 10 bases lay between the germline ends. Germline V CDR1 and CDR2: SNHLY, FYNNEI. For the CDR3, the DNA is TGTGCCAGCCAGGTCATACCCTACAATGAGCAGTTCTTC. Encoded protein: CASQVIPYNEQFF.

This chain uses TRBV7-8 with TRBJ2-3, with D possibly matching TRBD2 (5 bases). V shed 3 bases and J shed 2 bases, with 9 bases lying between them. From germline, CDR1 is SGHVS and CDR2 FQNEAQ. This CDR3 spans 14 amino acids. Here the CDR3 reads CASSFGGNTDTQYF. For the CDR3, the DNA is TGTGCCAGCAGCTTCGGAGGAAACACAGATACGCAGTATTTT. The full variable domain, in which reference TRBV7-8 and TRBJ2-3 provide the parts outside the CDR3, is GAGVSQSPRYKVAKRGQDVALRCDPISGHVSLFWYQQALGQGPEFLTYFQNEAQLDKSGLPSDRFFAERPEGSVSTLKIQRTQQEDSAVYLCASSFGGNTDTQYFGPGTRLTVL.

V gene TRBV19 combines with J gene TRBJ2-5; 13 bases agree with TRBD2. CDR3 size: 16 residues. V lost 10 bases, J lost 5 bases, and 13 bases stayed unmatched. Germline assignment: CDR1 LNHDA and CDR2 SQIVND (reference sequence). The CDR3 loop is CATTTTSGRAGETQYF. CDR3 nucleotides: TGTGCCACCACGACCACTAGCGGGAGGGCCGGGGAGACCCAGTACTTC.

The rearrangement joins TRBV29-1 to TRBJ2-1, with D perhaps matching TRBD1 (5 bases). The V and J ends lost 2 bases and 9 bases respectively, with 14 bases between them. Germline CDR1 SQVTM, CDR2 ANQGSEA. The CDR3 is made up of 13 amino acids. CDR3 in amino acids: CSVEQTGFGEQFF. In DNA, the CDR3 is TGCAGCGTTGAACAAACAGGATTCGGTGAGCAGTTCTTC.

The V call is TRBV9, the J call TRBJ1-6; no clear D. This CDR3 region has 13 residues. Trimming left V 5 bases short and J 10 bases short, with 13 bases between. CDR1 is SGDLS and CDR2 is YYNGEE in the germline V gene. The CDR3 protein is CASSETPASPLHF. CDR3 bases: TGTGCCAGCAGTGAGACACCCGCCTCACCCCTCCACTTT.

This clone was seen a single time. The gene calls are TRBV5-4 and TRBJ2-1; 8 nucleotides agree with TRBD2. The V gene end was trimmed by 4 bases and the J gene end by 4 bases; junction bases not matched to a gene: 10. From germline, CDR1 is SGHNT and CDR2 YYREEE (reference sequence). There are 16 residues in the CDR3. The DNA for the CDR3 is TGTGCCAGCAGCCCAAAGGCCGGGGGGGTTTACAATGAGCAGTTCTTC. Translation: CASSPKAGGVYNEQFF.

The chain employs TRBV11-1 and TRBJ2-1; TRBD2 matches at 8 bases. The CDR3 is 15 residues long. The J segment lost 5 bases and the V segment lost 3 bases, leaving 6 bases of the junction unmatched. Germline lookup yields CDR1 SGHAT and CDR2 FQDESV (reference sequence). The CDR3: CASSFGSGVNNEQFF. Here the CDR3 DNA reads TGTGCCAGCAGCTTCGGTAGCGGGGTAAACAATGAGCAGTTCTTC.

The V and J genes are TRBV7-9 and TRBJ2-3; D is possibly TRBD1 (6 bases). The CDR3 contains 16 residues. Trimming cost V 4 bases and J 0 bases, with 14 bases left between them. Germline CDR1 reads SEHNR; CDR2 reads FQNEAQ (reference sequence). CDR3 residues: CASSSGQTTSTDTQYF. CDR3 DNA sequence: TGTGCCAGCAGCTCTGGACAGACTACTAGCACAGATACGCAGTATTTT.

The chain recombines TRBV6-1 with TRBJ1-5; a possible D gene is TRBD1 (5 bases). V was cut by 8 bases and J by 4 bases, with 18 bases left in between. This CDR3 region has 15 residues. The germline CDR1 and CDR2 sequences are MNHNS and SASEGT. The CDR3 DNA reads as TGTGCCAGCGATCCTGTAGGGGCAGGAAATCAGCCCCAGCATTTT. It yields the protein CASDPVGAGNQPQHF.

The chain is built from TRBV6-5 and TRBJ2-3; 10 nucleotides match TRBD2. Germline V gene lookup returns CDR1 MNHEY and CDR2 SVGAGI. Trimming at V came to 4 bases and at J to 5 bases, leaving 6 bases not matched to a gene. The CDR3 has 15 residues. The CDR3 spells CASSWAGTSEDTQYF. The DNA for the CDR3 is TGTGCCAGCAGTTGGGCCGGGACTAGCGAAGATACGCAGTATTTT.

CDR3 in DNA: TGTGCCAGCAGCTTAGCTCCACCGGCCTCGGGGACGCCCCAGCATTTT. Residues: CASSLAPPASGTPQHF. The gene calls are TRBV7-2 and TRBJ1-5, with a weak D call TRBD1 (5 bases). Looked up from germline, CDR1 is SGHTA and CDR2 is FQGNSA. The CDR3 runs 16 residues. Trimming cost V 0 bases and J 9 bases, with 18 bases left between them.

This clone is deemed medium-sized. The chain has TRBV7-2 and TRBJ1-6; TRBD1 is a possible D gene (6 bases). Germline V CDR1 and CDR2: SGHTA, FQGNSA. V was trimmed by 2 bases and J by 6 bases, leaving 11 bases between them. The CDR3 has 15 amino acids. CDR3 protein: CASSLTVQGNSPLHF. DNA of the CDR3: TGTGCCAGCAGCTTAACGGTACAGGGTAATTCACCCCTCCACTTT.

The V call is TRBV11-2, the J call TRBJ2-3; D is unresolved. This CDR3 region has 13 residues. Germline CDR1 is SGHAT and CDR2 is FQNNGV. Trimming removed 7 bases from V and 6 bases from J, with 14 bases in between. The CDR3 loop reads CASTLEWADTQYF. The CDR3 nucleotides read TGTGCCAGCACCCTTGAGTGGGCGGATACGCAGTATTTT.

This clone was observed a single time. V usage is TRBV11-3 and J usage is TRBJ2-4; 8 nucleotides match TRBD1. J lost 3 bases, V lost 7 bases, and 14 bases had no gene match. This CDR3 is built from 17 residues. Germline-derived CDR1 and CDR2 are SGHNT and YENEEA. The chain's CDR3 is CASTPGTDRVGKNIQYF. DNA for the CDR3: TGTGCCAGCACCCCGGGAACGGACAGGGTCGGCAAAAACATTCAGTACTTC.

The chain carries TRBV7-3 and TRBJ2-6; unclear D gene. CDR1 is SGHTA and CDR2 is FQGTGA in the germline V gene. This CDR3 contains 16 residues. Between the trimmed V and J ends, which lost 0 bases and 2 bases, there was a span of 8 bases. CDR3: CASSLTLAPGANVLTF. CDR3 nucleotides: TGTGCCAGCAGCTTAACGCTGGCGCCTGGGGCCAACGTCCTGACTTTC. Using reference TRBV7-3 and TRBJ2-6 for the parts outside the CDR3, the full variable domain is GAGVSQTPSNKVTEKGKYVELRCDPISGHTALYWYRQSLGQGPEFLIYFQGTGAADDSGLPNDRFFAVRPEGSVSTLKIQRTERGDSAVYLCASSLTLAPGANVLTFGAGSRLTVL.